The 5 T cell receptor beta chains below come from one sample, sequenced in a study of T cell responses to AZD1222 COVID-19 vaccine (dated by TCRdb to the early 2020s). Libraries were prepared through the immunoSEQ multiplex PCR assay. TCRdb took this table from immuneACCESS and kept in-frame rearrangements with V and J called. Such tables lack part of the clones; where checked against another copy, unresolved V genes explain under half of the gap, and the rest is unexplained. The sample has 86,000 or so clones on record, approximately 89% of them singletons. About 2.2% of the sample is held by the ten biggest clonotypes. The meaning of the sample's time point label: baseline before first vaccination. The material sequenced was peripheral blood, taken on day 0 of AZD1222 vaccination. Every receptor here comes from an adult in good health.

The CDR3 loop is CASPLRTGGSYEQYF. The CDR3 DNA reads as TGTGCCAGCCCCCTAAGGACAGGGGGGTCCTACGAGCAGTACTTC. The chain has TRBV21-1 and TRBJ2-7; the listed D gene, TRBD1, was not tested against the DNA. TRBV21-1 is listed as a pseudogene. The CDR3 loop spans 15 amino acids.

DNA for the CDR3: TGTGCCAGCAGTGAAAGGCCTAGCGGGAGTGATACGCAGTATTTT. Protein sequence: CASSERPSGSDTQYF. This sequence joins TRBV6-1 and TRBJ2-3, with 10 bases fitting TRBD2. CDR3 length: 15 amino acids. Germline V gives CDR1 MNHNS, CDR2 SASEGT. Trimming took 2 bases from V and 6 from J; bases not matched to a gene: 5.

The chain carries TRBV19 and TRBJ2-3; D is possibly TRBD2 (5 bases). The CDR3 loop spans 13 amino acids. The germline gives CDR1 LNHDA, CDR2 SQIVND (reference sequence). V was trimmed by 6 bases and J by 4 bases, leaving 11 bases between them. CDR3 in amino acids: CASRKGGPDTQYF. CDR3 nucleotide sequence: TGTGCCAGTAGGAAAGGAGGACCAGATACGCAGTATTTT.

The chain is built from TRBV2 and TRBJ2-3; 7 bases map to TRBD2. The junction had 5 bases not matched to a gene; V was cut back by 5 bases and J by 0 bases. Germline loops: CDR1 SNHLY, CDR2 FYNNEI. There are 15 residues in the CDR3. The CDR3, as DNA: TGTGCCAGCAGTTTGAGCGGGGCCAGCACAGATACGCAGTATTTT. This gives the protein CASSLSGASTDTQYF.

This chain uses TRBV5-1 with TRBJ1-6; TRBD1 matches 9 bases. In germline, CDR1 is SGHRS, CDR2 YFSETQ. The CDR3 sequence is 14 residues long. V dropped 4 bases and J dropped 7; count of bases not matched to a gene: 3. The CDR3 region is CASSPGTGNSPLHF. CDR3 coding DNA: TGCGCCAGCAGCCCTGGGACAGGGAATTCACCCCTCCACTTT.